A single sample is the source of the 25 T cell receptor beta chains below, sequenced in a study of blood T cell repertoires in COVID-19. Sequencing used immunoSEQ multiplex PCR; TCRdb keeps in-frame clones, though not all of them. Seen here are around 80,000 clones, around 90% observed once, and the top ten hold approximately 8.1%. Sequencing was done on a sample of peripheral blood. The receptor source for this set is a man at least 80 years old with active or convalescent COVID-19.

The chain uses TRBV19 and TRBJ1-2; 9 bases agree with TRBD1. The V gene end was trimmed by 4 bases and the J gene end by 3 bases; junction bases not matched to a gene: 6. The germline CDR1 and CDR2 sequences are LNHDA and SQIVND (reference sequence). The CDR3 length is 15 residues. CDR3 DNA: TGTGCCAGTAGTACTCAAACAGGGGGCGACTATGGCTACACCTTC. Its protein is CASSTQTGGDYGYTF.

The J gene is TRBJ1-1, the V gene TRBV6-2 or TRBV6-3, with D tentatively TRBD1 (5 bases). Germline CDR1 reads MNHEY; CDR2 reads SVGEGT. The V end was cut by 4 bases, the J end by 4 bases, with 13 bases between. The CDR3 runs 14 residues. CDR3 nucleotide sequence: TGTGCCAGCAGTTCCTCCGGAAGGGGCACTGAAGCTTTCTTT. Amino acids: CASSSSGRGTEAFF.

The chain couples TRBV28 to TRBJ1-2; 7 bases line up with TRBD1. The J segment lost 1 base and the V segment lost 8 bases, leaving 16 bases of the junction unmatched. The CDR3 has 17 residues. Germline V CDR1 and CDR2: MDHEN, SYDVKM. CDR3 coding DNA: TGTGCCAGCGGTAACGCGGGACAGCTTGACTTTAACTATGGCTACACCTTC. Its translation is CASGNAGQLDFNYGYTF.

The V call is TRBV6-1, the J call TRBJ2-1; D remains unclear. The CDR3 consists of 14 residues. In germline, CDR1 is MNHNS, CDR2 SASEGT. Between the trimmed V and J ends, which lost 7 bases and 2 bases, there was a span of 12 bases. CDR3 nucleotide sequence: TGTGCCAGCACCCAGAGGAGTACCTACAATGAGCAGTTCTTC. Translation gives CASTQRSTYNEQFF.

This chain joins TRBV12-3 or TRBV12-4 and TRBJ1-5; no reliable D call. The CDR3 extends over 13 amino acids. The germline V and J ends were trimmed by 5 bases and 11 bases, with 16 bases remaining between them. CDR3 region: CASSPERVIAQHF. The CDR3 coding sequence is TGTGCCAGCAGTCCGGAACGGGTAATAGCCCAGCATTTT.

This clone was detected only once. This chain links TRBV15 with TRBJ1-1; D possibly corresponds to TRBD1 (5 bases). The ends were cut back, 0 bases at V and 11 bases at J, with 22 bases in the middle. Looked up from germline, CDR1 is LNHNV and CDR2 is YYDKDF (reference sequence). This CDR3 contains 16 residues. DNA of the CDR3: TGTGCCACCAGCAGAGATCGGTCACTGGATGGGGCTGGGGCTTTCTTT. This encodes CATSRDRSLDGAGAFF.

V gene TRBV5-6 combines with J gene TRBJ1-1; the match to TRBD1 covers 8 bases. V was pared by 4 bases and J by 6 bases, with 17 bases of the junction left unmatched. The CDR3 spans 17 residues. The germline gives CDR1 SGHDT, CDR2 YYEEEE. The CDR3 coding sequence is TGTGCCAGCAGCGAAGACCTAAGGACAGGGAGAAGGGCTGAAGCTTTCTTT. As protein: CASSEDLRTGRRAEAFF.

The chain combines TRBV2 with TRBJ1-1; D not resolved. V was cut by 1 base and J by 0 bases, with 9 bases left in between. Germline V gene sequence: CDR1 SNHLY, CDR2 FYNNEI. The CDR3 spans 15 residues. CDR3 protein: CASSEGARLNTEAFF. The CDR3 bases are TGTGCCAGCAGTGAAGGTGCCAGGCTGAACACTGAAGCTTTCTTT.

The chain joins TRBV15 to TRBJ1-2; D remains ambiguous. The CDR3 runs 16 residues. The germline V and J ends were trimmed by 0 bases and 4 bases, with 15 bases remaining between them. Germline V gene sequence: CDR1 LNHNV, CDR2 YYDKDF (reference sequence). The CDR3, as DNA: TGTGCCACCAGCAGAGATATGGCAAGCGTTGGCTATGGCTACACCTTC. Protein: CATSRDMASVGYGYTF.

The chain links TRBV15 to TRBJ1-4; 9 bases match TRBD1. CDR3 length: 15 residues. CDR1 and CDR2 (germline): LNHNV, YYDKDF (reference sequence). V was pared by 4 bases and J by 5 bases, with 5 bases of the junction left unmatched. CDR3 residues: CATSTPGTGNEKLFF. The CDR3 DNA follows: TGTGCCACCAGCACCCCCGGGACAGGGAATGAAAAACTGTTTTTT.

The CDR3 here is CASSQLQGSPLHF. DNA for the CDR3: TGCGCCAGCAGCCAACTACAGGGTTCACCCCTCCACTTT. The chain has TRBV4-1 and TRBJ1-6, with a weak D call TRBD1 (6 bases). Trimming took off 2 bases at V and 9 bases at J, with 8 bases between the two ends. The CDR3 sequence is 13 residues long. The germline CDR1 and CDR2 sequences are MGHRA and YSYEKL.

The chain has TRBV11-3 and TRBJ2-1; 7 bases match TRBD1. CDR1 and CDR2 from the germline V gene are SGHNT and YENEEA. The CDR3 consists of 14 residues. The V and J ends lost 5 bases and 5 bases, in that order; junction bases with no gene match: 6. The CDR3 loop is CASSPRTGNNEQFF. The CDR3 nucleotides read TGTGCCAGCAGCCCTCGGACAGGAAACAATGAGCAGTTCTTC.

This clone was observed a single time. In DNA form, the CDR3 reads TGTGCCAGCAGTCCGCTAAGGGGTACATCCCAAAGAAACATTCAGTACTTC. It specifies CASSPLRGTSQRNIQYF. The rearrangement joins TRBV28 to TRBJ2-4, with D perhaps TRBD1 (5 bases). CDR1 is MDHEN and CDR2 is SYDVKM in the germline V gene. This CDR3 is 17 amino acids long. With 5 bases removed from V and 6 bases from J, the gap between germline ends came to 23 bases.

This clone appeared a few times. The gene calls are TRBV6-5 and TRBJ2-7; D possibly corresponds to TRBD1 (5 bases). Trimming pared 6 bases from V and 2 bases from J, leaving 14 bases between. Germline V gene lookup returns CDR1 MNHEY and CDR2 SVGAGI. The CDR3 contains 14 residues. CDR3 sequence: CASRPTGPAYEQYV. The CDR3 DNA follows: TGTGCCAGCAGACCCACAGGTCCGGCCTACGAGCAGTACGTC.

The chain couples TRBV4-1 to TRBJ2-5; possible D gene TRBD1, 6 bases. Trimming removed 2 bases from V and 5 bases from J, with 24 bases in between. The germline CDR1 and CDR2 sequences are MGHRA and YSYEKL. This CDR3 spans 18 amino acids. The CDR3 protein is CASSQSFYGRGIGETQYF. DNA for the CDR3: TGCGCCAGCAGCCAATCCTTCTATGGCAGGGGTATCGGTGAGACCCAGTACTTC.

This CDR3 is CASSGQISNQPQHF. CDR3 nucleotides: TGTGCCAGTTCCGGACAGATTAGCAATCAGCCCCAGCATTTT. The V call is TRBV19, the J call TRBJ1-5, with a tentative D call TRBD1 (6 bases). This CDR3 region has 14 residues. Germline V gene lookup returns CDR1 LNHDA and CDR2 SQIVND (reference sequence). Between the trimmed V and J ends, which lost 8 bases and 0 bases, there was a span of 11 bases.

The chain is built from TRBV2 and TRBJ1-4; 10 bases agree with TRBD1. The V segment lost 6 bases and the J segment 8 bases; nucleotides outside the gene matches: 3. The CDR3 is made up of 13 amino acids. Looked up from germline, CDR1 is SNHLY and CDR2 is FYNNEI. The CDR3 DNA reads as TGTGCCAGCAGCCCGGGACAGGGGGAAAAACTGTTTTTT. Translating gives CASSPGQGEKLFF.

The chain combines TRBV5-4 with TRBJ2-3; TRBD2 matches at 12 bases. The junction had 14 bases not matched to a gene; V was cut back by 0 bases and J by 15 bases. Per the germline V gene, CDR1 is SGHNT and CDR2 is YYREEE (reference sequence). This CDR3 contains 16 residues. DNA for the CDR3: TGTGCCAGCAGCTTGGCTAGCGGGGGGGCAGGTGTCAGTCAATATTTT. It yields the protein CASSLASGGAGVSQYF.

The CDR3, as DNA: TGTGCCAGCAGTGCTTCCGGGACAGGTAACTACGAGCAGTACGTC. It is translated as CASSASGTGNYEQYV. The J gene is TRBJ2-7, the V gene TRBV6-2 or TRBV6-3, with 8 bases aligning to TRBD1. Per the germline V gene, CDR1 is MNHEY and CDR2 is SVGEGT. The V segment lost 5 bases and the J segment 3 bases; nucleotides outside the gene matches: 9. The CDR3 runs 15 residues.

The CDR3 spells CASSQVQYNSPLHF. Written as DNA, the CDR3 is TGTGCCAGCAGCCAAGTACAGTATAATTCACCCCTCCACTTT. The V call is TRBV3-1 (or the pseudogene TRBV3-2), the J call TRBJ1-6, with D unclear. The CDR3 totals 14 residues. CDR1 and CDR2 from the germline V gene are LGHDT and YNNKEL (reference sequence). V was cut by 1 base and J by 4 bases, with 5 bases left in between.

The chain joins TRBV3-1 (or the pseudogene TRBV3-2) to TRBJ2-5; 9 nucleotides agree with TRBD1. Germline V gene data show CDR1 as LGHDT and CDR2 as YNNKEL (reference sequence). The CDR3 contains 15 residues. J lost 6 bases, V lost 0 bases, and 5 bases had no gene match. CDR3 in DNA: TGTGCCAGCAGCCAAGACGTGACAGGGGGAAAGACCCAGTACTTC. It specifies CASSQDVTGGKTQYF.

The J gene is TRBJ1-2, the V gene TRBV2; 8 bases line up with TRBD1. Trimming cost V 5 bases and J 8 bases; bases outside gene matches: 10. CDR3 length: 14 amino acids. CDR1 is SNHLY, CDR2 FYNNEI, per germline. CDR3 protein: CASSRDRQSLGYTF. The CDR3 DNA reads TGTGCCAGCAGTCGGGACAGGCAGTCTTTGGGCTACACCTTC.

V gene TRBV7-2 combines with J gene TRBJ2-6, with D perhaps matching TRBD2 (6 bases). V lost 0 bases and J lost 0, with 9 bases in between. The germline CDR1 and CDR2 sequences are SGHTA and FQGNSA. The CDR3 is 17 residues long. Written as DNA, the CDR3 is TGTGCCAGCAGCTTAGCGGGAGGAATCTCTGGGGCCAACGTCCTGACTTTC. Translation: CASSLAGGISGANVLTF.

On this clone itself: The junction does not match germline at one end; this may be a read error. This rearrangement joins TRBV7-7 to TRBJ2-5, with 8 bases matching TRBD1. CDR3 size: 16 residues. Germline CDR1 and CDR2: SSHAT and FNYEAQ (reference sequence). The CDR3 DNA follows: TGTGCTAGCAGCTTAGGCGGTCGACAGGGGTTGGAGACCCAGTACTTC. Encoded protein: CASSLGGRQGLETQYF.

The chain couples TRBV5-4 to TRBJ1-1, with 7 bases identical to TRBD1. Germline-derived CDR1 and CDR2 are SGHNT and YYREEE (reference sequence). This CDR3 has 15 residues. J gave up 4 bases and V 0 bases, and 6 bases lay outside the gene matches. The CDR3 sequence: CASSLVQGDGTEAFF. As DNA, the CDR3 is TGTGCCAGCAGCTTGGTTCAGGGGGATGGCACTGAAGCTTTCTTT.